The 15 T cell receptor beta chains below were found in one sample sequenced in a study of CD8+ T cells in alopecia areata (dated by TCRdb to between 2018 and 2020). The time point label for this specimen denotes: baseline before oral tofacitinib. Library construction relied on the immunoSEQ multiplex PCR assay. To provide template for TCR sequencing, every sample had RNA extracted and reverse transcribed into cDNA. Sourced from immuneACCESS, this table was stored by TCRdb with only in-frame sequences that have V and J called. A share of the clones is absent; for the studies checked, an unresolved V gene accounts for under half, and the remainder has no known explanation. The sample profile shows about 180,000 clones; roughly 65% of them were found once. About 1.5% of the sample goes to the ten largest clones. Sequences were derived from CD4+ T cells sorted from blood, sampled at week 0. These TCRs come from a human donor with alopecia areata.

The V gene is TRBV7-9, the J gene TRBJ2-3; no definite D call. Trimming left V 1 base short and J 2 bases short, with 10 bases between. Per the germline V gene, CDR1 is SEHNR and CDR2 is FQNEAQ (reference sequence). This CDR3 is built from 15 residues. The CDR3 loop is CASSLEGLSTDTQYF. CDR3 bases: TGTGCCAGCAGCTTAGAAGGGCTTTCCACAGATACGCAGTATTTT.

This rearrangement joins TRBV25-1 to TRBJ1-2, with TRBD1 identical over 8 bases. Germline CDR1 and CDR2: MGHDK and SYGVNS. The CDR3 runs 17 residues. Trimming removed 3 bases from V and 4 bases from J; junction bases left unmatched: 13. The CDR3 nucleotides read TGTGCCAGCAGTGATCAGGGGGCAGGGTCTTATGGCTATGGCTACACCTTC. It translates to CASSDQGAGSYGYGYTF.

Written as DNA, the CDR3 is TGTGCCAGCAGTACATACTCCGGGACAGGGGGCTCCTACGAGCAGTACTTC. Its protein is CASSTYSGTGGSYEQYF. The chain uses TRBV28 and TRBJ2-7, with 11 bases matching TRBD1. J lost 0 bases, V lost 5 bases, and 9 bases had no gene match. CDR3 length: 17 residues. Germline assignment: CDR1 MDHEN and CDR2 SYDVKM.

V gene TRBV27 combines with J gene TRBJ2-3; 7 bases are a match to TRBD1. With V trimmed by 9 bases and J by 9 bases, 12 bases remained unmatched. Germline values: CDR1 MNHEY, CDR2 SMNVEV (reference sequence). This CDR3 spans 13 amino acids. The CDR3 region is CASGTDGAGTQYF. The DNA for the CDR3 is TGTGCCAGTGGGACAGACGGTGCTGGGACGCAGTATTTT.

Here the CDR3 reads CSAEGIARDGYTF. As DNA, the CDR3 is TGCAGCGCCGAGGGGATAGCTAGAGATGGCTACACCTTC. The V and J genes are TRBV29-1 and TRBJ1-2; the D gene is possibly TRBD1 (5 bases). The CDR3 has 13 residues. Per the germline V gene, CDR1 is SQVTM and CDR2 is ANQGSEA. The V gene lost 7 bases and the J gene lost 6 bases, with 18 bases spanning the gap.

This sequence joins TRBV5-1 and TRBJ2-2; possibly TRBD1 or TRBD2 for D (5 bases each). This CDR3 region has 13 residues. Trimming pared 9 bases from V and 5 bases from J, leaving 14 bases between. The germline V gene has CDR1 SGHRS and CDR2 YFSETQ. Here the CDR3 DNA reads TGCGCCACCTCCCGGGACGGGACCGGGGAGCTGTTTTTT. Residues: CATSRDGTGELFF.

CDR3 residues: CARTSPEQYF. The CDR3 DNA sequence: TGTGCTAGAACCTCTCCCGAGCAGTACTTC. J is TRBJ2-7 and V is TRBV12-5; no clear D. Between the trimmed V and J ends, which lost 9 bases and 6 bases, there was a span of 9 bases. Germline V gene lookup returns CDR1 LGHNT and CDR2 FRNRAP. This CDR3 contains 10 residues. The complete variable domain, with remaining parts taken from reference TRBV12-5 and TRBJ2-7, reads DARVTQTPRHKVTEMGQEVTMRCQPILGHNTVFWYRQTMMQGLELLAYFRNRAPLDDSGMPKDRFSAEMPDATLATLKIQPSEPRDSAVYFCARTSPEQYFGPGTRLTVT.

The chain joins TRBV30 to TRBJ1-6, with 10 bases matching TRBD1. The CDR3 contains 17 residues. Germline lookup yields CDR1 GTSNPN and CDR2 SVGIG (reference sequence). Losses at the gene ends were 2 bases for V and 5 bases for J; bases not matched to a gene: 9. CDR3 region: CAWSHPRTGGNNSPLHF. CDR3 in DNA: TGTGCCTGGAGTCATCCGCGGACAGGGGGGAATAATTCACCCCTCCACTTT.

With respect to this clone: Other DNA variants within this sample encode the same CDR3. This chain joins TRBV20-1 and TRBJ2-3, with D unresolved. The CDR3 contains 11 residues. The germline gives CDR1 DFQATT, CDR2 SNEGSKA (reference sequence). With 3 bases removed from V and 4 bases from J, the gap between germline ends came to 5 bases. CDR3 protein: CSASRADTQYF. As DNA, the CDR3 is TGCAGTGCTAGTAGAGCAGATACGCAGTATTTT.

This chain joins TRBV7-2 and TRBJ2-3; D possibly matches TRBD1 or TRBD2 (6 bases each). The CDR3 covers 17 residues. Deletions cut 5 bases from V and 4 bases from J, with 22 bases between. Germline V gene data show CDR1 as SGHTA and CDR2 as FQGNSA. This CDR3 reads CASSPYLGSGGPDTQYF. In DNA form, the CDR3 reads TGTGCCAGCAGCCCCTATCTCGGCAGTGGGGGGCCAGATACGCAGTATTTT.

The chain links TRBV5-1 to TRBJ2-7; D is tentatively TRBD1 or TRBD2 (5 bases each). The CDR3 spans 17 residues. Germline V gene sequence: CDR1 SGHRS, CDR2 YFSETQ. The germline V and J ends were trimmed by 1 base and 0 bases, with 17 bases remaining between them. DNA for the CDR3: TGCGCCAGCAGCTTGTGGGGAGCCGGGACCCCCTCCTACGAGCAGTACTTC. It specifies CASSLWGAGTPSYEQYF.

The chain links TRBV6-5 to TRBJ2-6, with D perhaps matching TRBD1 (6 bases). The CDR3 runs to 15 residues. Germline V gene data show CDR1 as MNHEY and CDR2 as SVGAGI. Trimming cost V 6 bases and J 1 base, with 10 bases left between them. The DNA for the CDR3 is TGTGCCAGCAGCAACACAGGGTCTGGGGCCAACGTCCTGACTTTC. Its protein is CASSNTGSGANVLTF.

The chain combines TRBV5-1 with TRBJ1-1; D remains unclear. Trimming took 4 bases from V and 0 from J, leaving 16 bases between them. This CDR3 is built from 16 residues. Germline V gene sequence: CDR1 SGHRS, CDR2 YFSETQ. CDR3 DNA sequence: TGCGCCAGCAGCCCGGATGGGGTCCTTATGAACACTGAAGCTTTCTTT. Residues: CASSPDGVLMNTEAFF.

V and J are TRBV18 and TRBJ2-7; D is possibly TRBD2 (5 bases). Germline loops: CDR1 KGHSH, CDR2 LQKENI. V was pared by 3 bases and J by 3 bases, with 6 bases between. This CDR3 spans 12 amino acids. This CDR3 reads CASSPRDYEQYF. Here the CDR3 DNA reads TGTGCCAGCTCACCTCGGGACTACGAGCAGTACTTC. Supplemented by reference TRBV18 and TRBJ2-7, the full variable domain reads NAGVMQNPRHLVRRRGQEARLRCSPMKGHSHVYWYRQLPEEGLKFMVYLQKENIIDESGMPKERFSAEFPKEGPSILRIQQVVRGDSAAYFCASSPRDYEQYFGPGTRLTVT.

V usage is TRBV5-4 and J usage is TRBJ1-6; TRBD1 aligns across 7 bases. With 4 bases clipped from V and 10 bases from J, the junction kept 11 bases outside the gene matches. Germline V gives CDR1 SGHNT, CDR2 YYREEE (reference sequence). The CDR3 runs to 15 residues. The CDR3 DNA is TGTGCCAGCAGCCCGAACAGGGGTTGGGAATCACCCCTCCACTTT. Its translation: CASSPNRGWESPLHF.